This TCR beta chain was documented in a study of blood T cells in healthy people across ages. The overall study: T cells yielded about one barcoded beta molecule per two cells through template switching.

This CDR3 contains 14 residues. Germline V lookup: CDR1 SGHTA, CDR2 FQGNSA. This clonotype was observed a few times. The junction departs from the called germline gene at one end, perhaps through a read error. A second PCR, run for about 7 to 11 cycles, used a sample-barcoded 5' primer plus a J-beta primer mix. TCRdb processed the 5' RACE reads anew with MiXCR; each CDR3 protein has one entry. The sample holds about 760,000 distinct CDR3 sequences; just under 25% are singletons and the top ten take roughly a tenth. These same records also appear under a second study, on T cells of mothers and their children.

The specimen was blood. The receptor's source is a boy between 10 and 17 years old in good health. The V and J genes are TRBV7-2 and TRBJ2-1; D not certain. The CDR3 protein is CASSSLSSYNEQFF. In nucleotides, the CDR3 is TGTGCTAGCAGCAGTCTCTCTTCCTACAATGAGCAGTTCTTC.